Listed below are T cell receptor beta chains from one sample, sequenced in a study of blood T cells in healthy people across ages. A single record per CDR3 protein comes from TCRdb applying MiXCR to the 5' RACE reads. Of roughly 900,000 distinct CDR3 sequences in the sample, under 30% are singletons; the top ten hold 17%. The sequenced sample consisted of blood. The source is a woman older than 75 in good health. CDR3s include the opening cysteine and the closing phenylalanine or tryptophan. Fields, in order: V gene, clone size, CDR3 length, J gene, D gene, CDR3 DNA, CDR3 protein. D genes are given only for firm matches. Not every row has a clone size; where given, it reads once, few, many or a size class.

>TRBV25-1|many|13|TRBJ2-5|TRBD1
TGTGCCAGCAGCCCGACAGGGACGGAGACCCAGTACTTC
CASSPTGTETQYF
>TRBV20-1|.|13|TRBJ1-1|.
TGCAGTGCTAGAGGGACAGCCGGCACTGAAGCTTTCTTT
CSARGTAGTEAFF
>TRBV5-1|many|14|TRBJ2-5|TRBD2
TGCGCCAGCAGCTTGCCGGGGGGGCTAGAGACCCAGTACTTC
CASSLPGGLETQYF
>TRBV20-1|.|16|TRBJ2-6|TRBD1
TGCAGTGCTAGAGCAGACACAGGGGTTGGGGCCAACGTCCTGACTTTC
CSARADTGVGANVLTF
>TRBV20-1|many|18|TRBJ2-5|.
TGCAGTGCTAGAGCTGTAGGTGGGGGGGCTCGGGCCCTAGAGACCCAGTACTTC
CSARAVGGGARALETQYF
>TRBV20-1|few|17|TRBJ2-1|TRBD2
TGCAGTGCTAGAAATCCCCGCGAGCGGGGGGGCAGGGATGAGCAGTTCTTC
CSARNPRERGGRDEQFF
>TRBV6-6|many|17|TRBJ2-3|TRBD1
TGTGCCAGCAGTTCGAAGACAGGGGCCACCAGCACAGATACGCAGTATTTT
CASSSKTGATSTDTQYF
>TRBV7-7|many|13|TRBJ2-5|.
TGTGCTAGCAGCTGGACACCGCGGGAGACCCAGTACTTC
CASSWTPRETQYF
>TRBV7-9|.|14|TRBJ1-4|.
TGTGCCAGCAGCTTATCTACAAGCAGTGAAAAACGGTTTTTT
CASSLSTSSEKRFF
>TRBV5-1|many|14|TRBJ2-3|.
TGCGCCAGCAGCTTGGCGAGGGTACCAGATACGCAGTATTTT
CASSLARVPDTQYF
>TRBV25-1|many|16|TRBJ2-3|.
TGTGCCAGCAGTGACTCGGACAGGGCCGGGGGGGATACGCAGTATTTT
CASSDSDRAGGDTQYF
>TRBV11-2|few|13|TRBJ2-7|TRBD2
TGTGCCAGCAGGCTGACTAGCACACCCGAGCAGTACTTC
CASRLTSTPEQYF
>TRBV6-4|.|14|TRBJ1-1|TRBD1
TGTGCCAGCAGTTCAACAGGGGGCGACACTGAAGCTTTCTTT
CASSSTGGDTEAFF
>TRBV7-2|many|13|TRBJ2-7|.
TGTGCCAGCAGCATAGAACACGGGTACGAGCAGTACTTC
CASSIEHGYEQYF
>TRBV12-3/TRBV12-4|many|14|TRBJ2-3|.
TGTGCCAGCAGCAAAGATCGGGGCACAGATACGCAGTATTTT
CASSKDRGTDTQYF
>TRBV3-1|few|16|TRBJ2-5|TRBD1
TGTGCCAGCAGCCCCCTCCCGGGACAGGGTGTAGAGACCCAGTACTTC
CASSPLPGQGVETQYF
>TRBV6-5|few|15|TRBJ2-3|.
TGTGCCAGCAGTTACGGTGGACTGGCGGCCGATACGCAGTATTTT
CASSYGGLAADTQYF
>TRBV6-6|many|17|TRBJ2-5|.
TGTGCCAGCACTCTCTCGGGTGGCTGGGGGGTCCAAGAGACCCAGTACTTC
CASTLSGGWGVQETQYF
>TRBV29-1|many|12|TRBJ2-7|TRBD1
TGCAGCGGGGGACAGGGGGCTGCCGAGCAGTACTTC
CSGGQGAAEQYF
>TRBV6-2/TRBV6-3|many|17|TRBJ2-7|.
TGTGCCAGCAGTTACTTCAGGACAGAGGCAGGGTTCTACGAGCAGTACTTC
CASSYFRTEAGFYEQYF
>TRBV7-9|.|13|TRBJ1-1|.
TGTGCCAGCAGCGTGGGGCTGGGGACTGAAGCTTTCTTT
CASSVGLGTEAFF
>TRBV24-1|.|17|TRBJ2-1|.
TGTGCCACCAGTGATTTGCAAGGGGCAGGGCTATACAATGAGCAGTTCTTC
CATSDLQGAGLYNEQFF
>TRBV12-3/TRBV12-4|.|12|TRBJ1-2|.
TGTGCCAGCAGCCGGGACCGGCGGGGCTACACCTTC
CASSRDRRGYTF
>TRBV19|.|15|TRBJ1-5|TRBD1
TGTGCCAGTAGAGACAGGGTTGATAGCAATCAGCCCCAGCATTTT
CASRDRVDSNQPQHF
>TRBV6-1|.|11|TRBJ2-7|TRBD1
TGTGCCACCAGAGGACAGGGCGAGCAGTACTTC
CATRGQGEQYF
>TRBV7-9|few|13|TRBJ1-6|.
TGTGCCAGCAGCTTTAGGGGTAGTACACCCCTCCACTTT
CASSFRGSTPLHF
>TRBV6-5|once|15|TRBJ1-1|.
TGTGCCAGCAGTTACTCCGTGGGGATGCATAGTATCGCTTTCTTT
CASSYSVGMHSIAFF
>TRBV6-5|many|13|TRBJ1-2|.
TGTGCCAGCAGCTCCACAGGGCCCTATGGCTACACCTTC
CASSSTGPYGYTF
>TRBV4-1|many|16|TRBJ2-3|.
TGCGCCAGCAGCCTCTCGGCAGGGGGGTTCAGGAATACGCAGTATTTT
CASSLSAGGFRNTQYF
>TRBV24-1|many|15|TRBJ2-3|TRBD2
TGTGCCACCAGTGAGGGGACTAGCGAAACAGATACGCAGTATTTT
CATSEGTSETDTQYF
>TRBV7-9|many|15|TRBJ2-1|.
TGTGCCAGCAGCCCTATCCGAGGAGGGAACAATGAGCAGTTCTTC
CASSPIRGGNNEQFF
>TRBV2|few|16|TRBJ1-5|.
TGTGCCAGCAGCCAGGGGAGGGGAAAAGGCAATCAGCCCCAGCATTTT
CASSQGRGKGNQPQHF
>TRBV7-9|.|12|TRBJ2-1|.
TGTGCCAGCAGCCGCGCGGGCAATGAGCAGTTCTTC
CASSRAGNEQFF
>TRBV5-1|few|14|TRBJ1-1|TRBD1
TGCGCCAGCAGCCCGCCAGGGGGCTGGACTGAAGCTTTCTTT
CASSPPGGWTEAFF
>TRBV14|.|13|TRBJ1-2|.
TGTGCCAGCAGCCAAGTCCGCAGCTATGGCTACACCTTC
CASSQVRSYGYTF
>TRBV11-3|many|14|TRBJ2-5|.
TGTGCCAGCAGCTTAGACTCAGGGGTAGGGACCCAGTACTTC
CASSLDSGVGTQYF
>TRBV4-2|once|17|TRBJ2-7|TRBD2
TGTGCCAGCAGCCAAGGTCCCTTAGCGGGACGGCTCTACGAGCAGTACTTC
CASSQGPLAGRLYEQYF
>TRBV7-2|once|16|TRBJ2-1|.
TGTGCCAGCAGCTTAGAGACGGCGCTCTCCTACAATGAGCAGTTCTTC
CASSLETALSYNEQFF
>TRBV24-1|.|16|TRBJ2-3|.
TGTGCCACCAGTGATGCGAGCCGGGGCCTCGCAGATACGCAGTATTTT
CATSDASRGLADTQYF
>TRBV5-6|many|16|TRBJ2-1|TRBD2
TGTGCCAGCAGCTTACTTAGCGGGGGCCAAAAAAATGAGCAGTTCTTC
CASSLLSGGQKNEQFF
>TRBV15|.|15|TRBJ2-2|.
TGTGCCACCAGCAGAAATATCGGGGGAGTCGAGGAGCTGTTTTTT
CATSRNIGGVEELFF
>TRBV7-9|few|14|TRBJ2-3|.
TGTGCCACCATGGCAGCAGGCCCAGAAGATACGCAGTATTTT
CATMAAGPEDTQYF
>TRBV10-3|many|14|TRBJ1-1|.
TGTGCCATCAGTGAGAGTGGGGTGGGCACTGAAGCTTTCTTT
CAISESGVGTEAFF
>TRBV21-1|many|17|TRBJ2-7|.
TGTGCCAGCAGCAAAGCGCGTTTTACAGCTTTCCTCTACGAGCAGTACTTC
CASSKARFTAFLYEQYF
>TRBV20-1|many|8|TRBJ1-2|.
TGCAGTGATGGGGGCTACACCTTC
CSDGGYTF
>TRBV5-1|.|14|TRBJ1-1|.
TGCGCCAGCAGCGAGGATACGGGGAGGACTGAAGCTTTCTTT
CASSEDTGRTEAFF
>TRBV27|many|15|TRBJ1-2|.
TGTGCCAGCAGTTCTTTGTCAGGGATAATCCGTGGCTACACCTTC
CASSSLSGIIRGYTF
>TRBV20-1|.|15|TRBJ1-4|.
TGCAGTGCTAGAGGTCGGGTGCAACAGAATGAAAAACTGTTTTTT
CSARGRVQQNEKLFF
>TRBV2|once|14|TRBJ1-6|.
TGTGCCAGCAGGTCGAGCTCCTATAATTCACCCCTCCACTTT
CASRSSSYNSPLHF
>TRBV7-2|many|16|TRBJ1-2|TRBD1
TGTGCCAGCAGCTTAGCCCGGGGACAGGCTACGGGTGGCTACACCTTC
CASSLARGQATGGYTF
>TRBV28|many|17|TRBJ2-1|TRBD2
TGTGCCAGCAGTTCTACGGCCGCGGGGGGCTCCTACAATGAGCAGTTCTTC
CASSSTAAGGSYNEQFF